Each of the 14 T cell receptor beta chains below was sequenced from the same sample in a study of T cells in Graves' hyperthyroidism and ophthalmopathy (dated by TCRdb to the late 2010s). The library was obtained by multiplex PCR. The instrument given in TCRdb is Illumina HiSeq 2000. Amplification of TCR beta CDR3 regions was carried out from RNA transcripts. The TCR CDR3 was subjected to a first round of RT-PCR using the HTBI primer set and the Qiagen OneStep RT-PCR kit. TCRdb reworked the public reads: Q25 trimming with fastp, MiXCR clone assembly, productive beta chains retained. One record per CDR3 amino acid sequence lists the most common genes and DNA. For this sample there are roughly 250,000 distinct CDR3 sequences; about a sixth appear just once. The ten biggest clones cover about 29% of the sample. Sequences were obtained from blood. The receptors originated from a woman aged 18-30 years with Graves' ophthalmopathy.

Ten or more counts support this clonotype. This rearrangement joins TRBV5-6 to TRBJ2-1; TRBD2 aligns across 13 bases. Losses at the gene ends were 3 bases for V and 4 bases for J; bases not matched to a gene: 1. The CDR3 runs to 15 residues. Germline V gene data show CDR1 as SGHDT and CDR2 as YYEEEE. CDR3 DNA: TGTGCCAGCAGCTCGACTAGCGGGGGGTACAATGAGCAGTTCTTC. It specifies CASSSTSGGYNEQFF. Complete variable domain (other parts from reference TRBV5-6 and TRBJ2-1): DAGVTQSPTHLIKTRGQQVTLRCSPKSGHDTVSWYQQALGQGPQFIFQYYEEEERQRGNFPDRFSGHQFPNYSSELNVNALLLGDSALYLCASSSTSGGYNEQFFGPGTRLTVL.

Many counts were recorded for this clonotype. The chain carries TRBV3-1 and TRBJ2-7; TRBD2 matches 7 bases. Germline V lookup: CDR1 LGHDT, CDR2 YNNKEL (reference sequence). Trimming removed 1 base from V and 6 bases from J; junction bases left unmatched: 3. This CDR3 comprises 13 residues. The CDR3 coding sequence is TGTGCCAGCAGCCAAGCACGCGGGGGCGAGCAGTACTTC. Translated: CASSQARGGEQYF.

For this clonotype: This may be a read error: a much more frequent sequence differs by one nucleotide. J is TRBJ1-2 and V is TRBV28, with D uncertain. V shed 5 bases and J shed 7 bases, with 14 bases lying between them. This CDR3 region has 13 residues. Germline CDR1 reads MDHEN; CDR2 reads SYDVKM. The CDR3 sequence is CASSPSPYCGYTF. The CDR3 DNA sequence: TGTGCCAGCAGTCCTTCTCCCTACTGTGGCTACACCTTC.

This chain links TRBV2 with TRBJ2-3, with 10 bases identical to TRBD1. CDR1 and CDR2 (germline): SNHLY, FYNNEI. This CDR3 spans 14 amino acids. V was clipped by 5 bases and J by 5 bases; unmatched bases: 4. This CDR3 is CASSRGQGEDTQYF. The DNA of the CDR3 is TGTGCCAGCAGTAGAGGACAGGGGGAAGATACGCAGTATTTT.

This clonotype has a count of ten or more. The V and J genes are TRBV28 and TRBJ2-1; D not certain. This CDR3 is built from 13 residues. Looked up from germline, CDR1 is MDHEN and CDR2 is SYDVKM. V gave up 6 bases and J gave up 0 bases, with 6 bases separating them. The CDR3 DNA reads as TGTGCCAGCAGCTCCGGCTCCTACAATGAGCAGTTCTTC. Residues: CASSSGSYNEQFF.

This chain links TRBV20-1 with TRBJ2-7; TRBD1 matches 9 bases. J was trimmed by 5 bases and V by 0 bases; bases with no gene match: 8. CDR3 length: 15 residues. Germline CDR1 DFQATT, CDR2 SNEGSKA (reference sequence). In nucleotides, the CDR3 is TGCAGTGCTAGAGAGCTAGGGACAGGGTCTCACGAGCAGTACTTC. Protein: CSARELGTGSHEQYF.

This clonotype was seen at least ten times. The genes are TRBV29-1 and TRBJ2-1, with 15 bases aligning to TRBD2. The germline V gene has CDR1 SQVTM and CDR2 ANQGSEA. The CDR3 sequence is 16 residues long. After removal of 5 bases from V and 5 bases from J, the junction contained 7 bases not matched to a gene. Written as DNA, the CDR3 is TGCAGCGTTAGGTTTGGGACTAGCGGGGGGAACAATGAGCAGTTCTTC. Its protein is CSVRFGTSGGNNEQFF.

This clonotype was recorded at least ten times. The CDR3 DNA reads TGTGCCAGCAGCCCGAGGACTAGCGGGGTCTCCTACGAGCAGTACTTC. It is translated as CASSPRTSGVSYEQYF. V and J are TRBV7-8 and TRBJ2-7; 12 nucleotides line up with TRBD2. With 5 bases clipped from V and 0 bases from J, the junction kept 5 bases outside the gene matches. CDR3 length: 16 residues. Germline values: CDR1 SGHVS, CDR2 FQNEAQ.

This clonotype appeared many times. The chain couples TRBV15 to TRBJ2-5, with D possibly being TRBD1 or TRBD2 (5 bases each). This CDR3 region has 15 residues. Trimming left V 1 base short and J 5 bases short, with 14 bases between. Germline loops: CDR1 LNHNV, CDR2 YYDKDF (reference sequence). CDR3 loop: CATSRVRAQGETQYF. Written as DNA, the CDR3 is TGTGCCACCAGCAGAGTGAGGGCCCAGGGTGAGACCCAGTACTTC.

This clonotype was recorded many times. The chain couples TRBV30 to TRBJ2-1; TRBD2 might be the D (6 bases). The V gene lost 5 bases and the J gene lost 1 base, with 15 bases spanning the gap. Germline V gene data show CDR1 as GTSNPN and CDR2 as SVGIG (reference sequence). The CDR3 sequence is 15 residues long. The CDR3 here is CAWHVGAGSYNEQFF. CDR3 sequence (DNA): TGTGCCTGGCATGTGGGTGCGGGGTCCTACAATGAGCAGTTCTTC.

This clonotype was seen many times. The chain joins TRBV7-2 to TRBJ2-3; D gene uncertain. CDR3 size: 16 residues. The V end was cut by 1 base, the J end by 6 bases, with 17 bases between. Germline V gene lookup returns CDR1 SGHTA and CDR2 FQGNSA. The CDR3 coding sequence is TGTGCCAGCAGCTTAGTCTCCATGGGCGAGCCGGATACGCAGTATTTT. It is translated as CASSLVSMGEPDTQYF.

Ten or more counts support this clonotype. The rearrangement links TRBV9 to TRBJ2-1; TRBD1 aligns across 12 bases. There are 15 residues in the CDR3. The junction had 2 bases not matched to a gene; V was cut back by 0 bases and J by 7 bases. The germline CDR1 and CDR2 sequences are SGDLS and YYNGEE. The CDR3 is CASSVEGQGANEQFF. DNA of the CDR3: TGTGCCAGCAGCGTAGAGGGACAGGGGGCAAATGAGCAGTTCTTC. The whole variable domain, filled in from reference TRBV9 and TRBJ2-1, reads DSGVTQTPKHLITATGQRVTLRCSPRSGDLSVYWYQQSLDQGLQFLIQYYNGEERAKGNILERFSAQQFPDLHSELNLSSLELGDSALYFCASSVEGQGANEQFFGPGTRLTVL.

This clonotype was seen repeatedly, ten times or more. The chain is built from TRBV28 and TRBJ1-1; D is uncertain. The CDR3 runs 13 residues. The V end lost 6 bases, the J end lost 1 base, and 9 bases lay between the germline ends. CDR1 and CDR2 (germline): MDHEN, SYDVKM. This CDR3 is CASSPDGNTEAFF. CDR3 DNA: TGTGCCAGCAGCCCAGACGGGAACACTGAAGCTTTCTTT.

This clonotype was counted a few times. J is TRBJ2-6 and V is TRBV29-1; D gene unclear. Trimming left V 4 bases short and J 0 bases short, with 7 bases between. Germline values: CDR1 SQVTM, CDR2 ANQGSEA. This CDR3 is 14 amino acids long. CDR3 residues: CSVGNASGANVLTF. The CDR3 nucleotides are TGCAGCGTTGGTAATGCCTCTGGGGCCAACGTCCTGACTTTC.